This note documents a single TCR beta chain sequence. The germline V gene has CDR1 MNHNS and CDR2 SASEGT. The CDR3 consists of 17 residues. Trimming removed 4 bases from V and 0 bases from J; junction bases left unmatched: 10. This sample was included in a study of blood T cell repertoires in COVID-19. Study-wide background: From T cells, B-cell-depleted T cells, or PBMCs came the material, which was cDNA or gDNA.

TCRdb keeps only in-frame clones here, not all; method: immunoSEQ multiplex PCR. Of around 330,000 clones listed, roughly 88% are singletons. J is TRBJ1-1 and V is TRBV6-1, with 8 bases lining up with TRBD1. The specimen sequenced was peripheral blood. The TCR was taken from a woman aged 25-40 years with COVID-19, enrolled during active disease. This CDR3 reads CASSGNRTGWMNTEAFF. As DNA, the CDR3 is TGTGCCAGCAGTGGAAACCGGACAGGGTGGATGAACACTGAAGCTTTCTTT.